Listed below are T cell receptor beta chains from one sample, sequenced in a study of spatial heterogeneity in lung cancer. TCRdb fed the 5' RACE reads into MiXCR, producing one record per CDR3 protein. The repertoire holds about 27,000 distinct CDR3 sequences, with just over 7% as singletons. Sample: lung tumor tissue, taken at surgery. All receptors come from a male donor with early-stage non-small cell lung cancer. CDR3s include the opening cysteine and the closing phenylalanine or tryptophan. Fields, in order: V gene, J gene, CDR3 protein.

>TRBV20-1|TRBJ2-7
CSALSRGRAYEQYF
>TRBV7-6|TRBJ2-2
CASSLALKRFTGELFF
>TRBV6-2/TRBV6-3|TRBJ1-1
CASREAGRSTFEAFF
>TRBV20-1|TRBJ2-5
CSAPDRALQETQYF
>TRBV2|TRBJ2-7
CASRAPRSLAGGSYEQYF
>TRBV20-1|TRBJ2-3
CSATLEDTQYF
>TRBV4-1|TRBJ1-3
CASSQEITPSGNTIYF
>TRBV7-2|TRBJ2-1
CASSSRTSVNEQFF
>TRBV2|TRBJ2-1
CASRRRDEQFF
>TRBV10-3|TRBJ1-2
CAISELSGGAFYGYTF
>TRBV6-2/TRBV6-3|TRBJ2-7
CASRSRLVPEQYF
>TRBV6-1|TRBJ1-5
CASSGTAIRNQPQHF
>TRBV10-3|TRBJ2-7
CAISRDNPDSYEQYF
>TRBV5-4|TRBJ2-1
CASSLERQGGNEQFF
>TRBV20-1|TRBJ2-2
CSARDLTNTGELFF
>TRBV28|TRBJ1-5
CASRNNQPQHF
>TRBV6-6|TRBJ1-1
CASSYSPAGKAFF
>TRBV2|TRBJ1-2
CASSETPHYGYTF
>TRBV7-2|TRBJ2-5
CASSWAGSSYQETQYF
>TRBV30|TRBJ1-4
CAWSVGGAGQNELFF
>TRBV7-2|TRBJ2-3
CASSLGLARGTDTQYF
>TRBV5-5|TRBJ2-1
CASSLGPDNEQFF
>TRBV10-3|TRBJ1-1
CAISDLTKAFF
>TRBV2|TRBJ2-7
CASSQTGYEQYF
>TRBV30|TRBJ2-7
CAWSDRGLGYEQYF
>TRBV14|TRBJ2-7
CASSPTWGRLTYEQYF
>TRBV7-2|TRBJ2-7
CASRTAMGGAYEQYF
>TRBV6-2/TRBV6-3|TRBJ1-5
CASEDSYNQPRHF
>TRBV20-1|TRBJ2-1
CSARDPGRKGNEQFF
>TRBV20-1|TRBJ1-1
CSASFGAEEAFF
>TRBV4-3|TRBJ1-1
CASSQGWLGTEAFF
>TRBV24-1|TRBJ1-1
CATSTRGDTEAFF
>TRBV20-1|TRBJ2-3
CSAPIAGITDTQYF
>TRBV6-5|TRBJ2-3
CASSYAGTLSTDTQYF
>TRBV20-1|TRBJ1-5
CSARQGAHSNQPQHF
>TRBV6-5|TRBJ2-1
CASSYLGGDEQFF
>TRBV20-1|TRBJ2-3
CSARDPAGKPDTQYF